A few counts support the clone carrying this T cell receptor beta chain. Germline loops: CDR1 LGHDT, CDR2 YNNKEL (reference sequence). Unmatched junction bases numbered 7, after V lost 0 bases and J lost 9 bases. The CDR3 spans 16 residues. These data come from a study of T-cell memory formation after mild COVID-19. 5'RACE with constant-segment primers built TCRalpha and TCRbeta cDNA libraries with UMIs. Via MiXCR, TCRdb re-called the 5' RACE reads, giving one row per CDR3 protein. The sample lists approximately 260,000 distinct CDR3 sequences; about a sixth were seen once. This TCR derives from a man between 18 and 29 years old who had mild COVID-19 (a few samples of this study predate the infection). Cell type and time point are not known. The source material was PBMCs or a T cell subset sorted from them (not recorded which). The chain combines TRBV3-1 with TRBJ1-6, with 8 bases matching TRBD1. This CDR3 reads CASSQDPQGAGSPLHF. The CDR3 region has the DNA TGTGCCAGCAGCCAAGACCCCCAGGGGGCGGGTTCACCCCTCCACTTT.